The rows below give T cell receptor beta chains drawn from one sample of a study of blood T cell repertoires in COVID-19. Profiling relied on immunoSEQ multiplex PCR, and the TCRdb table lists in-frame clones only, not all of them. The table includes about 410,000 clones, about 91% detected once. Sequenced: peripheral blood. These TCRs come from a woman aged 35 to 49 with COVID-19, enrolled during active disease. Both conserved end residues are part of each CDR3. Each record gives: D gene, clone size, V gene, J gene, CDR3 DNA, CDR3 protein. D genes are given only for firm matches. Clone size is shown for a subset of rows, as once, few, many or a class of expanded clone.

d_gene: NA
abundance: NA
v_gene: TRBV30
j_gene: TRBJ1-1
CDR3nt: TGTGCCTGGGGCCCCGCCAGGGTTTCCACTGAAGCTTTCTTT
CDR3aa: CAWGPARVSTEAFF

d_gene: NA
abundance: NA
v_gene: TRBV6-5
j_gene: TRBJ2-3
CDR3nt: TGTGCCAGCAATTCCGGAGGAGTCCGCACAGATACGCAGTATTTT
CDR3aa: CASNSGGVRTDTQYF

d_gene: NA
abundance: NA
v_gene: TRBV24-1
j_gene: TRBJ2-5
CDR3nt: TGTGCCACCAGTGAGGGGACACCGGAGACCCAGTACTTC
CDR3aa: CATSEGTPETQYF

d_gene: TRBD1
abundance: NA
v_gene: TRBV19
j_gene: TRBJ1-1
CDR3nt: TGTGCCAGTAGTCCAAGGACAGGATCAATGAACACTGAAGCTTTCTTT
CDR3aa: CASSPRTGSMNTEAFF

d_gene: NA
abundance: NA
v_gene: TRBV11-2
j_gene: TRBJ1-2
CDR3nt: TGTGCCAGCAGCCGCAACAGGAATGGCTATACCTTC
CDR3aa: CASSRNRNGYTF

d_gene: NA
abundance: NA
v_gene: TRBV10-2
j_gene: TRBJ2-1
CDR3nt: TGCGCCAGCAGTGAACGGCAGGGGATGGTCAATGAGCAGTTCTTC
CDR3aa: CASSERQGMVNEQFF

d_gene: TRBD2
abundance: NA
v_gene: TRBV27
j_gene: TRBJ2-3
CDR3nt: TGTGCCAGCAGTTTTTGGCGCGGGAGCGGCACAGATACGCAGTATTTT
CDR3aa: CASSFWRGSGTDTQYF

d_gene: NA
abundance: NA
v_gene: TRBV15
j_gene: TRBJ1-1
CDR3nt: TGTGCCACCAGCAGAGATCGAGGCTCGAACACTGAAGCTTTCTTT
CDR3aa: CATSRDRGSNTEAFF

d_gene: NA
abundance: NA
v_gene: TRBV5-6
j_gene: TRBJ1-1
CDR3nt: TGTGCCAGCAGCTTTCGGGGGACCCACACTGAAGCTTTCTTT
CDR3aa: CASSFRGTHTEAFF

d_gene: NA
abundance: once
v_gene: TRBV7-2
j_gene: TRBJ2-3
CDR3nt: TGTGCCAGCAGCTCCAGTCCCAGTACAGATACGCAGTATTTT
CDR3aa: CASSSSPSTDTQYF

d_gene: NA
abundance: few
v_gene: TRBV7-9
j_gene: TRBJ2-7
CDR3nt: TGTGCCAGCAGCTCGAAAGATGGTAGAGCCTACGAGCAGTACTTC
CDR3aa: CASSSKDGRAYEQYF

d_gene: NA
abundance: NA
v_gene: TRBV6-5
j_gene: TRBJ1-5
CDR3nt: TGTGCCAGCAACATGGAGAGCAATCAGCCCCAGCATTTT
CDR3aa: CASNMESNQPQHF